These 31 T cell receptor beta chains were all obtained from the same sample, sequenced in a study of read filtering for tumor transcriptome and immune sequencing. Molecular barcoded adaptors covering alpha/delta and beta/gamma chains were used on roughly 370 ng RNA. Via MiXCR, TCRdb re-called the reads, giving one row per CDR3 protein. The sample records 100,000 to 150,000 distinct CDR3 sequences, over 10% being singletons. The sample was a population of CD138-negative cells sorted from bone marrow. The origin of the receptors is a donor at least 40 years old with multiple myeloma.

This clonotype was recorded at least ten times. Written as DNA, the CDR3 is TGTGCCAGCAGCAAATCCGAATTGGCTACTGAAGCTTTCTTT. Protein product: CASSKSELATEAFF. The rearrangement links TRBV3-1 to TRBJ1-1, with D unresolved. This CDR3 region has 14 residues. From germline, CDR1 is LGHDT and CDR2 YNNKEL (reference sequence). Trimming stripped 5 bases from V and 5 bases from J, with 15 bases between.

The table lists this clonotype with many counts. The gene calls are TRBV5-1 and TRBJ1-4; D uncertain. CDR3 size: 14 residues. The germline V gene encodes CDR1 SGHRS and CDR2 YFSETQ. With 4 bases removed from V and 8 bases from J, the gap between germline ends came to 15 bases. This chain's CDR3 is CASSRGQIGEKLFF. The CDR3 DNA follows: TGCGCCAGCAGCCGAGGGCAAATCGGGGAAAAACTGTTTTTT.

This clonotype was found many times. J is TRBJ2-1 and V is TRBV20-1; D uncertain. The CDR3 loop spans 15 amino acids. V was trimmed by 0 bases and J by 7 bases, leaving 16 bases between them. Germline CDR1 DFQATT, CDR2 SNEGSKA (reference sequence). CDR3 loop: CSARDDGAIGNEQFF. In nucleotides, the CDR3 is TGCAGTGCTAGAGATGATGGAGCGATAGGGAATGAGCAGTTCTTC.

This clonotype appeared many times. The chain carries TRBV18 and TRBJ2-7; no clear D. V dropped 0 bases and J dropped 2 bases, with 8 bases sitting between them. This CDR3 is built from 14 residues. The V gene's germline CDR1 is KGHSH and CDR2 LQKENI. The CDR3 region is CASSPPGKPYEQYF. The CDR3 DNA reads as TGTGCCAGCTCACCACCAGGGAAGCCCTACGAGCAGTACTTC.

In this sample, this clonotype turned up many times. The chain has TRBV7-2 and TRBJ2-1; maybe TRBD2 (6 bases). Germline lookup yields CDR1 SGHTA and CDR2 FQGNSA. The CDR3 consists of 15 residues. Trimming removed 4 bases from V and 4 bases from J, with 14 bases in between. The CDR3 region is CASSSQGLTYNEQFF. CDR3 sequence (DNA): TGTGCCAGCAGCTCCCAGGGACTGACATACAATGAGCAGTTCTTC. Drawing the rest from reference TRBV7-2 and TRBJ2-1, the complete variable domain is GAGVSQSPSNKVTEKGKDVELRCDPISGHTALYWYRQSLGQGLEFLIYFQGNSAPDKSGLPSDRFSAERTGGSVSTLTIQRTQQEDSAVYLCASSSQGLTYNEQFFGPGTRLTVL.

This clonotype occurred many times. The CDR3 region is CSVGEGQQSTDTQYF. The CDR3 region has the DNA TGCAGCGTTGGGGAAGGACAGCAGAGCACAGATACGCAGTATTTT. The chain uses TRBV29-1 and TRBJ2-3, with a possible D match to TRBD1 (6 bases). The CDR3 totals 15 residues. The V and J ends lost 4 bases and 0 bases respectively, with 14 bases between them. Germline V lookup: CDR1 SQVTM, CDR2 ANQGSEA.

This clonotype was observed at least ten times. This sequence joins TRBV7-2 and TRBJ2-3, with 14 bases matching TRBD2. Germline-derived CDR1 and CDR2 are SGHTA and FQGNSA. V shed 5 bases and J 1 base; nucleotides not matched to a gene: 5. This CDR3 has 17 amino acids. CDR3 bases: TGTGCCAGCAGCCCCAGACTAGCGGGGGGGGGCACAGATACGCAGTATTTT. Translating it yields CASSPRLAGGGTDTQYF.

Many counts were recorded for this clonotype. The rearrangement links TRBV7-6 to TRBJ2-7; a weak D match, TRBD1 (6 bases). The CDR3 totals 15 residues. V was cut by 5 bases and J by 4 bases, with 18 bases left in between. Germline CDR1 is SGHVS and CDR2 is FNYEAQ. The CDR3 DNA follows: TGTGCCAGCAGCCCAGGCCAGGGGAACTTTTACGAGCAGTACTTC. Protein sequence: CASSPGQGNFYEQYF.

A few counts support this clonotype. One base away lies a much larger clone, so this may be a sequencing read error. The CDR3 DNA is TGTGCCAGCAGCTTGACTAGCGGGAGCAATGGGCAGTTCTTC. This encodes CASSLTSGSNGQFF. V and J are TRBV5-5 and TRBJ2-1; 11 bases match TRBD2. This CDR3 has 14 amino acids. Per the germline V gene, CDR1 is SGHKS and CDR2 is YYEKEE (reference sequence).

Concerning this clonotype itself: Since a much larger clone is just one base distant, this may be a read error. J is TRBJ2-1 and V is TRBV24-1; 12 bases fit TRBD2. The CDR3 has 16 residues. Germline V gives CDR1 KGHDR, CDR2 SFDVKD. The CDR3 DNA follows: TGTGCCACCGGTGATTCCGCTAGCGGGGGGGCAACTGAGCAGTTCTTC. Protein: CATGDSASGGATEQFF.

This clonotype was detected many times. The gene calls are TRBV5-1 and TRBJ2-7, with D maybe TRBD1 (6 bases). Germline V gene data show CDR1 as SGHRS and CDR2 as YFSETQ. Trimming left V 1 base short and J 3 bases short, with 11 bases between. The CDR3 totals 14 residues. In DNA, the CDR3 is TGCGCCAGCAGCTTGATGTGGGGGCACTACGAGCAGTACTTC. This codes for CASSLMWGHYEQYF.

To note about this clonotype: This may come from a read error, since a much larger clone is one base off. The chain is built from TRBV30 and TRBJ2-5; D not certain. From germline, CDR1 is GTSNPN and CDR2 SVGIG (reference sequence). V gave up 0 bases and J gave up 4 bases, with 15 bases separating them. The CDR3 covers 15 residues. CDR3 DNA: TGTGCCTGGAGTGTATCAGCCTCAGAGCCAGAGACCCAGTACTTC. This translates into CAWSVSASEPETQYF.

This clonotype was picked up one time. V gene TRBV5-1 combines with J gene TRBJ2-5; D might be TRBD1 or TRBD2, each matching 6 bases. This CDR3 spans 16 amino acids. Germline CDR1 SGHRS, CDR2 YFSETQ. With 9 bases removed from V and 4 bases from J, the gap between germline ends came to 25 bases. The CDR3 sequence: CAIRPGLGGRTETQYF. CDR3 DNA sequence: TGCGCCATCAGGCCCGGTTTGGGGGGCCGAACAGAGACCCAGTACTTC.

This clonotype was observed a few times. One end of the junction varies from germline; a read error may be responsible. The chain has TRBV29-1 and TRBJ2-5; TRBD2 is a possible D gene (7 bases). Germline assignment: CDR1 SQVTM and CDR2 ANQGSEA. This CDR3 has 12 amino acids. This chain's CDR3 is CSVEGGGETQYF. As DNA, the CDR3 is TGCAGCGTCGAAGGGGGGGGAGAGACCCAGTACTTC.

This clonotype was seen repeatedly, ten times or more. The chain joins TRBV7-9 to TRBJ1-1, with D unclear. Trimming took off 3 bases at V and 3 bases at J, with 5 bases between the two ends. The CDR3 has 12 amino acids. CDR1 is SEHNR, CDR2 FQNEAQ, per germline (reference sequence). CDR3 in amino acids: CASSLVHTEAFF. Written as DNA, the CDR3 is TGTGCCAGCAGCTTGGTCCACACTGAAGCTTTCTTT.

This clonotype was detected many times. V is TRBV15 and J is TRBJ1-5; 8 bases agree with TRBD1. The germline CDR1 and CDR2 sequences are LNHNV and YYDKDF (reference sequence). There are 17 residues in the CDR3. With 2 bases clipped from V and 2 bases from J, the junction kept 8 bases outside the gene matches. The CDR3 reads CATSRTRTGFGNQPQHF. Written as DNA, the CDR3 is TGTGCCACCAGCAGAACACGGACAGGGTTCGGCAATCAGCCCCAGCATTTT.

This clonotype was found a few times. This chain uses TRBV7-9 with TRBJ2-7; 9 nucleotides line up with TRBD2. CDR1 and CDR2 from the germline V gene are SEHNR and FQNEAQ (reference sequence). Unmatched junction bases numbered 10, after V lost 6 bases and J lost 7 bases. This CDR3 is 14 amino acids long. The CDR3, as DNA: TGTGCCAGCAGTATAAATAGCGGGAGCAAAGAGCAGTACTTC. This translates into CASSINSGSKEQYF.

This clonotype has ten or more counts. The chain combines TRBV2 with TRBJ1-1, with unresolved D. V lost 7 bases and J lost 2, with 5 bases in between. This CDR3 region has 11 residues. CDR1 is SNHLY, CDR2 FYNNEI, per germline. CDR3 sequence: CASNGNTEAFF. The CDR3, as DNA: TGTGCCAGCAACGGCAACACTGAAGCTTTCTTT. Supplemented by reference TRBV2 and TRBJ1-1, the full variable domain reads EPEVTQTPSHQVTQMGQEVILRCVPISNHLYFYWYRQILGQKVEFLVSFYNNEISEKSEIFDDQFSVERPDGSNFTLKIRSTKLEDSAMYFCASNGNTEAFFGQGTRLTVV.

This clonotype was seen repeatedly, ten times or more. V gene TRBV7-9 combines with J gene TRBJ2-4; perhaps D is TRBD1 or TRBD2 (5 bases each). The CDR3 is made up of 12 amino acids. Trimming took 5 bases from V and 5 from J, leaving 7 bases between them. Germline V lookup: CDR1 SEHNR, CDR2 FQNEAQ (reference sequence). CDR3 nucleotides: TGTGCCAGCAGCCGAGGGGAAAACATTCAGTACTTC. Translating it yields CASSRGENIQYF.

J is TRBJ2-3 and V is TRBV7-2; D gene ambiguous. Trimming shortened V by 3 bases and J by 5 bases, and 9 bases separated the two germline ends. Germline CDR1 SGHTA, CDR2 FQGNSA. The CDR3 loop spans 13 amino acids. The CDR3 loop is CASSFRGGDTQYF. The CDR3 nucleotides read TGTGCCAGCAGCTTCCGCGGCGGAGATACGCAGTATTTT.

This clonotype was detected ten times or more. The V gene is TRBV28, the J gene TRBJ1-5, with D perhaps TRBD1 (5 bases). CDR3 size: 13 residues. Germline-derived CDR1 and CDR2 are MDHEN and SYDVKM. Trimming cost V 6 bases and J 1 base, with 7 bases left between them. The CDR3 DNA reads as TGTGCCAGCAGCCCAGGGAGCAATCAGCCCCAGCATTTT. It specifies CASSPGSNQPQHF.

This clonotype was seen at least ten times. The genes are TRBV7-9 and TRBJ2-1; D is possibly TRBD2 (6 bases). With 1 base removed from V and 4 bases from J, the gap between germline ends came to 17 bases. Per germline, CDR1 SEHNR and CDR2 FQNEAQ (reference sequence). This CDR3 has 17 residues. This CDR3 reads CASSLVSIAATYNEQFF. CDR3 in DNA: TGTGCCAGCAGCTTAGTATCGATAGCGGCAACATACAATGAGCAGTTCTTC.

With respect to this clonotype: This may be a read error: a much more frequent sequence differs by one nucleotide. This rearrangement joins TRBV6-1 to TRBJ2-3, with 11 bases identical to TRBD2. The length of the CDR3 is 15 residues. The germline V gene has CDR1 MNHNS and CDR2 SASEGT. With V trimmed by 2 bases and J by 6 bases, 4 bases remained unmatched. DNA of the CDR3: TGTGCCAGCAGTGAATTTAGCGGGGGGGTGGATACGCAGTATTTT. It codes for CASSEFSGGVDTQYF.

With respect to this clonotype: Its ends do not fully match the called genes, so a read error is possible. This chain links TRBV5-6 with TRBJ2-5; D unclear. CDR1 is SGHDT and CDR2 is YYEEEE in the germline V gene. This CDR3 is 13 amino acids long. In DNA, the CDR3 is TGTGCCAGCAGCCCCGGTCGGCAAGAGACCAAGTACTTC. Translation: CASSPGRQETKYF.

This clonotype was picked up many times. The chain links TRBV20-1 to TRBJ2-6; 8 nucleotides match TRBD1. V lost 3 bases and J lost 2; bases outside the gene matches: 6. CDR3 size: 16 residues. The germline CDR1 and CDR2 sequences are DFQATT and SNEGSKA (reference sequence). CDR3 nucleotide sequence: TGCAGTGCTAGGCGGACAGGGTTGACTGGGGCCAACGTCCTGACTTTC. It is translated as CSARRTGLTGANVLTF.

This clonotype was picked up many times. The chain links TRBV5-1 to TRBJ2-3, with unresolved D. In germline, CDR1 is SGHRS, CDR2 YFSETQ. The CDR3 is made up of 15 amino acids. V dropped 0 bases and J dropped 2 bases, with 10 bases sitting between them. The CDR3 region is CASSLAVSLTDTQYF. The CDR3 bases are TGCGCCAGCAGCTTGGCCGTAAGTCTCACAGATACGCAGTATTTT. The variable domain in full, completed from reference TRBV5-1 and TRBJ2-3, reads KAGVTQTPRYLIKTRGQQVTLSCSPISGHRSVSWYQQTPGQGLQFLFEYFSETQRNKGNFPGRFSGRQFSNSRSEMNVSTLELGDSALYLCASSLAVSLTDTQYFGPGTRLTVL.

At least ten counts were recorded for this clonotype. The gene calls are TRBV29-1 and TRBJ2-5, with a tentative D call TRBD2 (6 bases). CDR1 SQVTM and CDR2 ANQGSEA come from the germline V gene. V was pared by 3 bases and J by 7 bases, with 12 bases between. The CDR3 consists of 12 residues. The CDR3 spells CSVEIVRGTQYF. CDR3 nucleotide sequence: TGCAGCGTTGAGATAGTGCGGGGGACCCAGTACTTC.

In its sample, this clonotype was seen many times. The chain carries TRBV20-1 and TRBJ2-3; 7 nucleotides align to TRBD2. Germline V gene sequence: CDR1 DFQATT, CDR2 SNEGSKA (reference sequence). The CDR3 covers 14 residues. The ends lost 5 bases at V and 4 bases at J; junction bases unmatched: 9. The CDR3 coding sequence is TGCAGTGCTCCATCAGCGGGAAGGGCAGATACGCAGTATTTT. It specifies CSAPSAGRADTQYF.

This clonotype was seen repeatedly, ten times or more. The chain employs TRBV12-3 or TRBV12-4 and TRBJ1-4, with 7 bases matching TRBD1. The length of the CDR3 is 15 residues. J lost 8 bases, V lost 6 bases, and 12 bases had no gene match. The CDR3, as DNA: TGTGCCAGCAGCCCCGAAGGTCACAGGGGAGAAAAACTGTTTTTT. Encoded protein: CASSPEGHRGEKLFF.

Comments on this clonotype: A junction boundary mismatches the germline segment, possibly from a read error. The rearrangement links TRBV5-1 to TRBJ2-5; TRBD2 aligns across 11 bases. The CDR3 length is 16 residues. Germline V gene data show CDR1 as SGHRS and CDR2 as YFSETQ. The CDR3 nucleotides are TGCGCCAGCAGCTTGGATAGCGGGGGGGCCCAAGAGGCCCAGTACTTC. Its protein is CASSLDSGGAQEAQYF.

This clonotype has at least ten counts. This chain connects TRBV3-1 to TRBJ2-1, with TRBD2 identical over 12 bases. This CDR3 comprises 17 residues. V was pared by 3 bases and J by 6 bases, with 9 bases of the junction left unmatched. Germline loops: CDR1 LGHDT, CDR2 YNNKEL (reference sequence). The CDR3 here is CASSQALLAGGLNEQFF. Written as DNA, the CDR3 is TGTGCCAGCAGCCAGGCCCTACTAGCGGGAGGCCTCAATGAGCAGTTCTTC.